The present entry profiles one T cell receptor (beta chain) with its context. These data come from a study of T-cell reconstitution after alpha-beta-depleted transplantation in children. Unique molecular identifiers were built into the TCRbeta library. TCRdb called the PCR reads again in MiXCR, with one record for every CDR3 protein. The table shows a few hundred thousand distinct CDR3 sequences, with 15% to 20% occurring only once. The CDR3 spans 15 residues. After removal of 4 bases from V and 4 bases from J, the junction contained 5 bases not matched to a gene. Germline lookup yields CDR1 MDHEN and CDR2 SYDVKM.

The clonotype was recovered from a boy in the first two years of life who had a stem cell transplant for Wiskott-Aldrich syndrome, so the T cells may come from the graft donor. The rearrangement links TRBV28 to TRBJ1-1, with TRBD1 identical over 11 bases. The material was PBMCs, mostly from graft donor cells, obtained 360 days after TCRalphabeta/CD19-depleted stem cell transplant. CDR3 bases: TGTGCCAGCAGTTCGTCCGGGACAGGGGGCACTGAAGCTTTCTTT. It translates to CASSSSGTGGTEAFF.